This entry lists 25 T cell receptor beta chains sequenced from one sample in a study of blood T cell repertoires in COVID-19. The assay was immunoSEQ multiplex PCR, and TCRdb's table has in-frame clones only and misses some. This table holds some 290,000 clones, approximately 80% found once. Sequenced input: peripheral blood. The receptors were gathered from a woman aged 55 to 70 with active or convalescent COVID-19.

The chain recombines TRBV5-4 with TRBJ2-5, with TRBD1 identical over 7 bases. This CDR3 region has 16 residues. V lost 0 bases, J lost 4 bases, and 9 bases stayed unmatched. Germline CDR1 reads SGHNT; CDR2 reads YYREEE (reference sequence). Here the CDR3 reads CASSLGRGGNIETQYF. The DNA for the CDR3 is TGTGCCAGCAGCTTGGGCCGAGGGGGCAATATAGAGACCCAGTACTTC.

The chain has TRBV4-3 and TRBJ2-1; the match to TRBD2 covers 12 bases. Germline loops: CDR1 LGHNA, CDR2 YSLEER. CDR3 length: 17 residues. V trimming: 1 base; J trimming: 4 bases; junction bases outside the gene matches: 5. CDR3 in DNA: TGCGCCAGCAGCCAAGTAGGCACTAGCGGGGGGTACAATGAGCAGTTCTTC. It yields the protein CASSQVGTSGGYNEQFF.

This clone was detected a few times. V and J are TRBV4-3 and TRBJ1-2; no clear D gene. From germline, CDR1 is LGHNA and CDR2 YSLEER. This CDR3 has 15 amino acids. The V end was cut by 0 bases, the J end by 4 bases, with 12 bases between. CDR3 nucleotide sequence: TGCGCCAGCAGCCAAGATAGGGCGGGGTTCTATGGCTACACCTTC. Its translation: CASSQDRAGFYGYTF.

The chain is built from TRBV6-6 and TRBJ2-7; TRBD1 matches 7 bases. V shed 0 bases, J shed 2 bases, and the junction held 7 bases outside the gene matches. Per the germline V gene, CDR1 is MNHNY and CDR2 is SVGAGI (reference sequence). The CDR3 totals 16 residues. The CDR3: CASSYSLPGQTYEQYF. Written as DNA, the CDR3 is TGTGCCAGCAGTTACTCGTTACCGGGACAGACCTACGAGCAGTACTTC.

The J gene is TRBJ1-2, the V gene TRBV7-2; D ambiguous. The germline V gene has CDR1 SGHTA and CDR2 FQGNSA. The V and J ends lost 8 bases and 8 bases respectively, with 21 bases between them. The CDR3 consists of 14 residues. The chain's CDR3 is CASFDRARAGGYTF. DNA for the CDR3: TGTGCCAGCTTCGACCGCGCGAGAGCGGGAGGCTACACCTTC.

This rearrangement joins TRBV19 to TRBJ1-5; unclear D gene. V lost 1 base to trimming and J lost 4 bases, with 5 bases between them. CDR3 length equals 13 residues. CDR1 and CDR2 (germline): LNHDA, SQIVND (reference sequence). The CDR3 region is CASSIGENQPQHF. The CDR3 nucleotides are TGTGCCAGTAGTATAGGGGAGAATCAGCCCCAGCATTTT.

This clone was picked up many times. The chain has TRBV9 and TRBJ2-7; 7 bases are shared with TRBD1. V shed 4 bases and J 0 bases; nucleotides not matched to a gene: 4. Germline V gene lookup returns CDR1 SGDLS and CDR2 YYNGEE. This CDR3 spans 14 amino acids. CDR3 protein: CASSPGTDSYEQYF. CDR3 DNA: TGTGCCAGCAGCCCTGGGACAGACTCCTACGAGCAGTACTTC.

This clone was picked up one time. The chain has TRBV10-3 and TRBJ2-1, with D perhaps matching TRBD2 (6 bases). Germline CDR1 reads ENHRY; CDR2 reads SYGVKD. The CDR3 sequence is 15 residues long. Trimming took 5 bases from V and 9 from J, leaving 20 bases between them. In nucleotides, the CDR3 is TGTGCCATCAGTAACCGGGACTCTAGCTTCGGTGAGCAGTTCTTC. Translated, it gives CAISNRDSSFGEQFF.

The V call is TRBV12-3 or TRBV12-4, the J call TRBJ1-1, with unresolved D. CDR3 length: 13 residues. V was pared by 3 bases and J by 4 bases, with 9 bases between. The CDR3 spells CASSFSGSTEAFF. In DNA, the CDR3 is TGTGCCAGCAGTTTTTCGGGGAGCACTGAAGCTTTCTTT.

In DNA, the CDR3 is TGTGCCAGCAGTAGCGGGCGGATGTCCGGGGAGCTGTTTTTT. Translation gives CASSSGRMSGELFF. This chain joins TRBV6-4 and TRBJ2-2; a possible D gene is TRBD2 (6 bases). Germline V lookup: CDR1 MRHNA, CDR2 SNTAGT. V lost 5 bases, J lost 6 bases, and 13 bases lay in between. This CDR3 contains 14 residues.

The gene calls are TRBV6-5 and TRBJ2-5; D might be TRBD2 (7 bases). The CDR3 runs to 16 residues. V was cut by 2 bases and J by 5 bases, with 18 bases left in between. Germline V CDR1 and CDR2: MNHEY, SVGAGI. The CDR3 loop reads CASSYPVGGPQETQYF. DNA of the CDR3: TGTGCCAGCAGTTACCCGGTCGGGGGGCCTCAGGAGACCCAGTACTTC.

The chain employs TRBV3-1 (or the pseudogene TRBV3-2) and TRBJ2-5, with D perhaps TRBD1 (5 bases). CDR1 is LGHDT and CDR2 is YNNKEL in the germline V gene (reference sequence). This CDR3 is 13 amino acids long. Between the trimmed V and J ends, which lost 3 bases and 2 bases, there was a span of 7 bases. In DNA form, the CDR3 reads TGTGCCAGCAGCCATGACAGACAAGAGACCCAGTACTTC. Protein: CASSHDRQETQYF.

This sequence joins TRBV29-1 and TRBJ2-7; no clear D gene. The length of the CDR3 is 12 residues. Trimming shortened V by 3 bases and J by 2 bases, and 8 bases separated the two germline ends. Germline lookup yields CDR1 SQVTM and CDR2 ANQGSEA. The CDR3 loop reads CSVDGGTYEQYF. The CDR3 DNA follows: TGCAGCGTTGATGGCGGAACCTACGAGCAGTACTTC.

The V gene is TRBV11-2, the J gene TRBJ2-1, with TRBD2 matching over 8 bases. Germline V gene sequence: CDR1 SGHAT, CDR2 FQNNGV. The CDR3 loop spans 16 amino acids. The trim removed 1 base at V and 3 bases at J, leaving 5 bases unmatched. DNA for the CDR3: TGTGCCAGCAGCTTAGGTGGTAGCGGGGTCTACAATGAGCAGTTCTTC. Translation gives CASSLGGSGVYNEQFF.

The V gene is TRBV18, the J gene TRBJ1-2; a possible D gene is TRBD1 (6 bases). V lost 3 bases and J lost 2, with 13 bases in between. Germline CDR1 reads KGHSH; CDR2 reads LQKENI. The CDR3 extends over 15 amino acids. Here the CDR3 reads CASSPEITGNYGYTF. The CDR3 region has the DNA TGTGCCAGCTCACCGGAGATTACAGGGAACTATGGCTACACCTTC. The full variable domain, completed using reference TRBV18 and TRBJ1-2, is NAGVMQNPRHLVRRRGQEARLRCSPMKGHSHVYWYRQLPEEGLKFMVYLQKENIIDESGMPKERFSAEFPKEGPSILRIQQVVRGDSAAYFCASSPEITGNYGYTFGSGTRLTVV.

CDR3 nucleotides: TGTGCCAGTAAAGGACAGGCGTACACTGAAGCTTTCTTT. Translation: CASKGQAYTEAFF. The V and J genes are TRBV12-3 or TRBV12-4 and TRBJ1-1; the match to TRBD1 covers 7 bases. This CDR3 spans 13 amino acids. V was pared by 9 bases and J by 3 bases, with 7 bases of the junction left unmatched.

The CDR3 spells CASSERRDTSGNTIYF. The CDR3 bases are TGCGCCAGCAGTGAGCGACGGGACACCTCTGGAAACACCATATATTTT. V and J are TRBV10-2 and TRBJ1-3, with a possible D match to TRBD1 (6 bases). The CDR3 runs to 16 residues. V lost 2 bases to trimming and J lost 0 bases, with 11 bases between them. CDR1 is WSHSY, CDR2 SAAADI, per germline.

The chain links TRBV6-6 to TRBJ1-4; 7 bases fit TRBD1. The ends lost 2 bases at V and 5 bases at J; junction bases unmatched: 5. In germline, CDR1 is MNHNY, CDR2 SVGAGI (reference sequence). The CDR3 covers 15 residues. As DNA, the CDR3 is TGTGCCAGCAGTTACCCGACAGGGTCCAATGAAAAACTGTTTTTT. Its protein is CASSYPTGSNEKLFF.

The chain combines TRBV2 with TRBJ2-2; possible D gene TRBD2, 6 bases. V lost 7 bases and J lost 5, with 17 bases in between. Germline loops: CDR1 SNHLY, CDR2 FYNNEI. There are 15 residues in the CDR3. The CDR3, as DNA: TGTGCCAGCACCGCGGACTCCGGGGGAACCGGGGAGCTGTTTTTT. Protein sequence: CASTADSGGTGELFF.

The chain combines TRBV18 with TRBJ1-5; TRBD1 might be the D (5 bases). Germline-derived CDR1 and CDR2 are KGHSH and LQKENI. The CDR3 is made up of 14 amino acids. V lost 2 bases, J lost 7 bases, and 12 bases lay in between. The CDR3 loop reads CASSPSGLEQPQHF. The CDR3 nucleotides are TGTGCCAGCTCACCATCAGGGTTGGAACAGCCCCAGCATTTT.

The chain couples TRBV7-8 to TRBJ1-4; D is ambiguous. Germline V gives CDR1 SGHVS, CDR2 FQNEAQ. With 1 base removed from V and 8 bases from J, the gap between germline ends came to 8 bases. The CDR3 consists of 13 residues. As DNA, the CDR3 is TGTGCCAGCAGCTTAGGTGCCGCGGAAAAACTGTTTTTT. Translation gives CASSLGAAEKLFF.

This clone has just one count. The chain combines TRBV6-5 with TRBJ2-2, with 8 bases fitting TRBD1. Trimming removed 8 bases from V and 5 bases from J; junction bases left unmatched: 10. This CDR3 contains 15 residues. The germline CDR1 and CDR2 sequences are MNHEY and SVGAGI. CDR3 region: CASAIRGQATGELFF. CDR3 bases: TGTGCCAGCGCGATCCGGGGACAGGCAACCGGGGAGCTGTTTTTT.

Worth noting for this clone: A much larger clone differs from this one at a single base, so this may be a read error. The chain employs TRBV7-2 and TRBJ2-7, with TRBD1 matching over 9 bases. J gave up 2 bases and V 5 bases, and 4 bases lay outside the gene matches. This CDR3 region has 14 residues. Germline CDR1 and CDR2: SGHTA and FQGNSA. CDR3 DNA: TGTGCCAGCAGCCCCGGGACAGGGACCTACGAGCAGTACTTC. Translation gives CASSPGTGTYEQYF.

The V and J genes are TRBV10-3 and TRBJ2-5, with TRBD1 matching over 8 bases. V lost 5 bases, J lost 4 bases, and 9 bases stayed unmatched. The CDR3 length is 15 residues. Germline V gives CDR1 ENHRY, CDR2 SYGVKD. CDR3 sequence: CAISTASDRGETQYF. CDR3 DNA sequence: TGTGCCATCAGTACCGCTAGCGACAGGGGAGAGACCCAGTACTTC.

This chain joins TRBV25-1 and TRBJ1-2; 8 positions match TRBD1. The CDR3 has 14 residues. Germline V CDR1 and CDR2: MGHDK, SYGVNS. V was pared by 6 bases and J by 3 bases, with 6 bases of the junction left unmatched. In nucleotides, the CDR3 is TGTGCCAGCAGCCGCCTGGACAGGGACTATGGCTACACCTTC. Protein product: CASSRLDRDYGYTF.